Below, 3 T cell receptor beta chains from the same sample are listed, as sequenced in a study of blood T cell repertoires in COVID-19. Repertoires were generated with immunoSEQ multiplex PCR, while TCRdb's copy carries only in-frame clones and drops some. The sample lists about 250,000 clones, about 89% occurring once. What was sequenced was peripheral blood. All receptors come from a man aged 25 to 40 with acute or convalescent COVID-19.

The genes are TRBV28 and TRBJ2-5, with TRBD2 identical over 7 bases. The CDR3 is 15 amino acids. The V gene end was trimmed by 2 bases and the J gene end by 2 bases; junction bases not matched to a gene: 5. Looked up from germline, CDR1 is MDHEN and CDR2 is SYDVKM. The CDR3 loop reads CASSLTSGVQETQYF. The CDR3 DNA follows: TGTGCCAGCAGTTTAACCAGCGGGGTACAAGAGACCCAGTACTTC.

The rearrangement joins TRBV14 to TRBJ2-4; 7 bases line up with TRBD1. Germline values: CDR1 SGHDN, CDR2 FVKESK. V trimming: 1 base; J trimming: 8 bases; junction bases outside the gene matches: 8. The CDR3 has 15 residues. The CDR3 bases are TGTGCCAGCAGCCAAGGAATAGGGGGCAGGGACATTCAGTACTTC. The encoded protein is CASSQGIGGRDIQYF.

The chain has TRBV6-9 and TRBJ1-1, with D unresolved. V was cut by 0 bases and J by 6 bases, with 5 bases left in between. Germline V gene lookup returns CDR1 MNHGY and CDR2 SVAAGI. The length of the CDR3 is 12 residues. This CDR3 reads CASSYSESEAFF. CDR3 bases: TGTGCCAGCAGTTATTCTGAGTCTGAAGCTTTCTTT.